This T cell receptor (beta chain) was sequenced during a study of shared clonotypes between healthy human individuals. General study findings and limits: For naive CD4 cells, approximately 5% of clonotypes were shared across a few donors. Unshared clonotypes carried lower generation probabilities than those common to all four donors.

The CDR3 covers 15 residues. The V end was cut by 4 bases, the J end by 1 base, with 13 bases between. Per germline, CDR1 SGHNT and CDR2 YYREEE (reference sequence). On this clone: The antigen remains undetermined.

The authors split each subset's genomic DNA evenly across several immunoSEQ plates. Original processing methods: Filtering differed because ImmunoSEQ produced junction-only sequences that carried no quality scores. Generated by immunoSEQ multiplex PCR, the TCRdb table keeps only in-frame clones and is missing some. The V and J calls and clone size were taken over from that table, and D and trimming were inferred from the DNA. The sample lists roughly 2 million clones, over 85% occurring once. The sequence was collected from a man in his late teens or twenties in good health. The sequencing sample was made of naive CD4+ T cells sorted from blood. Subset: CD45RA+ positively selected. The genes are TRBV5-4 and TRBJ2-3; no firm D call. The CDR3 loop reads CASSPRHAGTDTQYF. The CDR3 DNA sequence: TGTGCCAGCAGCCCCAGGCACGCGGGCACAGATACGCAGTATTTT.